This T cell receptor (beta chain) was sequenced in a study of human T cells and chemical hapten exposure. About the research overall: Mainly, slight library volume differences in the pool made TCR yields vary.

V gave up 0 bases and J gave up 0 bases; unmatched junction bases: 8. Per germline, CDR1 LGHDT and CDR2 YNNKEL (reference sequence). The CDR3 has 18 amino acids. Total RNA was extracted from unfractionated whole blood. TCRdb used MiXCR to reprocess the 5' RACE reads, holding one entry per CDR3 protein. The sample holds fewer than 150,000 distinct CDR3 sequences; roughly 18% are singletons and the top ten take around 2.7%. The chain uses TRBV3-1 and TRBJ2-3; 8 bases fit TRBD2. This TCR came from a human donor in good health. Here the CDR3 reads CASSQDTGLAVSTDTQYF. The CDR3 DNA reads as TGTGCCAGCAGCCAAGATACTGGACTAGCAGTGAGCACAGATACGCAGTATTTT.